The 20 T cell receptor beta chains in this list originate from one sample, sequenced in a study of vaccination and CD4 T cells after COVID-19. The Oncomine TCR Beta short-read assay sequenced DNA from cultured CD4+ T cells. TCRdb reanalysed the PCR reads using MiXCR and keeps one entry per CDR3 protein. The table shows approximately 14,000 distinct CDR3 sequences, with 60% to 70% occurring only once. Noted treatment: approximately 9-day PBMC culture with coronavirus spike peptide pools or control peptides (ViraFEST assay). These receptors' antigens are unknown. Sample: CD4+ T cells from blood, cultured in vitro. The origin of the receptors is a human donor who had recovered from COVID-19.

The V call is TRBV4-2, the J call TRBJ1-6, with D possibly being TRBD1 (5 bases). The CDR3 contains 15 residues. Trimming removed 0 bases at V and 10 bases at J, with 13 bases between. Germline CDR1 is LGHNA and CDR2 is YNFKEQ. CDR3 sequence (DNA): TGTGCCAGCAGCCAAGATTGGGGGGGACGGTCACCCCTCCACTTT. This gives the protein CASSQDWGGRSPLHF.

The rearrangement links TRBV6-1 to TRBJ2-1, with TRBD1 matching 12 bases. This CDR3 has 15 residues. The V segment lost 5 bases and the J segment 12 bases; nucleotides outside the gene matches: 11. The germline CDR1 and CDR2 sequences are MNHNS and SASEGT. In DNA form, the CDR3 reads TGTGCCAGCAGTACTCCCGGGACAGGGGGCACAAGGCAGTTCTTC. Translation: CASSTPGTGGTRQFF.

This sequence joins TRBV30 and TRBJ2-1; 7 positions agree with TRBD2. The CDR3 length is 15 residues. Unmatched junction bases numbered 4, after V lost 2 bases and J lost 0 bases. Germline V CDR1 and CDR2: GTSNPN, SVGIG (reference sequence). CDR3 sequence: CAWSLTSASYNEQFF. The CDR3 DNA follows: TGTGCCTGGAGTTTAACTAGCGCCTCCTACAATGAGCAGTTCTTC.

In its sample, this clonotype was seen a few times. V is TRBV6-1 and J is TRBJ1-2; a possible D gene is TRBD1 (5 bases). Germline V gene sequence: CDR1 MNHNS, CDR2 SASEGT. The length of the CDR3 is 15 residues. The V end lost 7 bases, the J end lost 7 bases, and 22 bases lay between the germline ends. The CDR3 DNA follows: TGTGCCAGCACAATGAGCGGGGGACTCCAGGGTGGCTACACCTTC. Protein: CASTMSGGLQGGYTF.

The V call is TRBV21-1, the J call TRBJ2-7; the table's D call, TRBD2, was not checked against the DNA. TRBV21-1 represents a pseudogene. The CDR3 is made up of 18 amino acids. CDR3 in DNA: TGTGCCAGCAGACCTTCCTCGGGCCCTTGGATCCCCTCCTACGAGCAGTACTTC. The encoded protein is CASRPSSGPWIPSYEQYF.

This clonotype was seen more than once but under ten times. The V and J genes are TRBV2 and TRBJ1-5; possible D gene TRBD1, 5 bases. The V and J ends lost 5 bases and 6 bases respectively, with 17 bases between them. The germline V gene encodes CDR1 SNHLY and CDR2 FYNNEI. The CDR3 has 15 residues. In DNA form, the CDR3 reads TGTGCCAGCAGTATACGAACGCAGGGAACTCAGCCCCAGCATTTT. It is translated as CASSIRTQGTQPQHF.

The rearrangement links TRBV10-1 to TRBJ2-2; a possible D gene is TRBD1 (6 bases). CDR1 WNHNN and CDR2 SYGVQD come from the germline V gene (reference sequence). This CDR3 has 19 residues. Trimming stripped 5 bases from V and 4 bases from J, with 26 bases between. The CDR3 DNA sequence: TGCGCCAGCAGTCCAGGGGATCCGTGGTTGGGATCCGGCACCGGGGAGCTGTTTTTT. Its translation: CASSPGDPWLGSGTGELFF.

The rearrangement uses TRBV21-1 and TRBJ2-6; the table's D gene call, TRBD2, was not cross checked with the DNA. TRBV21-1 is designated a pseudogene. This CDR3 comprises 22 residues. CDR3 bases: TGTGCCAGCGGGCCCGCCGGGACTAGCGGGTGGAACCCTGCGGAAGGGGCCAACGTCCTGACTTTC. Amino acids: CASGPAGTSGWNPAEGANVLTF.

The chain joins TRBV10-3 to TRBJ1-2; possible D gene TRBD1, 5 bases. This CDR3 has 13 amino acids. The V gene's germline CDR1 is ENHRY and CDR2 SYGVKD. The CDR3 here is CVTNRDGGDGYTF. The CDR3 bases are TGTGTCACCAACCGGGACGGGGGAGATGGCTACACCTTC.

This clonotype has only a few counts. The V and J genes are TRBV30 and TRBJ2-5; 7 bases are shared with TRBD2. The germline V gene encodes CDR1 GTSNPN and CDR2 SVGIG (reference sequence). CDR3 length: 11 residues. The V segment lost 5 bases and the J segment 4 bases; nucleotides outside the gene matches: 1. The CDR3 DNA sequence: TGTGCCTGGTCGGGGGGAGAGACCCAGTACTTC. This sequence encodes CAWSGGETQYF.

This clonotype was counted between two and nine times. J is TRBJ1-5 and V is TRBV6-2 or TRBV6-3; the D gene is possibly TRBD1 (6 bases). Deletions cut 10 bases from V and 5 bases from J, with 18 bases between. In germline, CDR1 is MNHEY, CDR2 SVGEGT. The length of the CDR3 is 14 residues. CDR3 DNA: TGTGCCACCCTAACAGGGTCCCTCGATCAGCCCCAGCATTTT. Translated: CATLTGSLDQPQHF.

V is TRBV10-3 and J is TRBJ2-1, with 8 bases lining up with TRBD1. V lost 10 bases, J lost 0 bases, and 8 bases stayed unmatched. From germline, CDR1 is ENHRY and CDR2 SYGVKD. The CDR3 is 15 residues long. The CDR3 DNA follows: TGTGCCAGCACCAGGGACAGGAGCTCCTACAATGAGCAGTTCTTC. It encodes CASTRDRSSYNEQFF.

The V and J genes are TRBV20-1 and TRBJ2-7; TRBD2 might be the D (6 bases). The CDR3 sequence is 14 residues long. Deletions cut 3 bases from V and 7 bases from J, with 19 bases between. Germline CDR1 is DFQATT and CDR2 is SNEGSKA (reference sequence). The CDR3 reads CSARVLGDSIEQYF. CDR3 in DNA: TGCAGTGCTAGGGTCCTTGGGGACTCAATTGAGCAGTACTTC.

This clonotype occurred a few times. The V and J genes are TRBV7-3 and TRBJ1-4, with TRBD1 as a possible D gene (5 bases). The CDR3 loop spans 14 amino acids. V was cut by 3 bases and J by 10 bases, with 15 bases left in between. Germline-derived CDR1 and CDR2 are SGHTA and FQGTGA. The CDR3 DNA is TGTGCCAGCAGCTTCCTCCGGGACTCCCGAAAACTGTTTTTT. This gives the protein CASSFLRDSRKLFF.

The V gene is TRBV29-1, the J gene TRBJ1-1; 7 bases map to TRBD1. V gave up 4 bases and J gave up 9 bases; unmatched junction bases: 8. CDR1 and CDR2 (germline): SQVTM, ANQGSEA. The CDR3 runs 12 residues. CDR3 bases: TGCAGCGTTGCGAGACAGGGAGGGCAAGCTTTCTTT. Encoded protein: CSVARQGGQAFF.

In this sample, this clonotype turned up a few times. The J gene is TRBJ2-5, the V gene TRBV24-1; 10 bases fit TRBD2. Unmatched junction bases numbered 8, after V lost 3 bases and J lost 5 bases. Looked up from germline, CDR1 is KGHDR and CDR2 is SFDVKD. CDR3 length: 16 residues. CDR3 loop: CATSDALAGVPETQYF. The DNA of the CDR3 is TGTGCCACCAGTGATGCTCTAGCGGGAGTACCTGAGACCCAGTACTTC.

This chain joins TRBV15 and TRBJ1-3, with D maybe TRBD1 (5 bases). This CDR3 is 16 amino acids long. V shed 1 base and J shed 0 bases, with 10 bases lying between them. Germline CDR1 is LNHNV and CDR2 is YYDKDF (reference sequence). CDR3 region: CATSRGDSSSGNTIYF. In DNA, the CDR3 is TGTGCCACCAGCAGAGGAGACAGTTCCTCTGGAAACACCATATATTTT.

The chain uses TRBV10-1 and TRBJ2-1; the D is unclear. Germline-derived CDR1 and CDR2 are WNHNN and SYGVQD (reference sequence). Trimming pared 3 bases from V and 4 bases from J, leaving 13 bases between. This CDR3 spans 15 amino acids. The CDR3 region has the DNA TGCGCCAGCAGTGATTACGGAGTCGGGTACAATGAGCAGTTCTTC. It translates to CASSDYGVGYNEQFF.

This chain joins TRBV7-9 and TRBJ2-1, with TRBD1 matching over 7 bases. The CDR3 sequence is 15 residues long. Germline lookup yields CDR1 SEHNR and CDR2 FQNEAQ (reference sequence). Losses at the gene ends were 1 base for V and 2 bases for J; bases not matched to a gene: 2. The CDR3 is CASSLDRGPYNEQFF. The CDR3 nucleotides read TGTGCCAGCAGCTTAGACAGGGGACCCTACAATGAGCAGTTCTTC.

The chain's CDR3 is CASSRGSGRPGELFF. CDR3 DNA: TGTGCCAGCAGCCGGGGTAGCGGGAGACCCGGGGAGCTGTTTTTT. V and J are TRBV7-2 and TRBJ2-2, with 9 positions matching TRBD2. Looked up from germline, CDR1 is SGHTA and CDR2 is FQGNSA. The length of the CDR3 is 15 residues. Trimming at V came to 5 bases and at J to 6 bases, leaving 7 bases not matched to a gene.